The 7 T cell receptor beta chains given below trace back to one sample, sequenced in a study of T cells after yellow fever vaccination (dated by TCRdb to about 2019). This specimen's treatment or condition label, per the study, means: live attenuated yellow fever vaccine strain. The library was built by means of 5' RACE. The sample was run on an Illumina NovaSeq 6000. Clones were called with MiXCR by TCRdb after fastp trimmed the public reads at Q25, and only in-frame beta chains were retained. Entries are consolidated by CDR3 protein sequence, retaining the most common genes and DNA. The table for this sample lists about 340,000 distinct CDR3 sequences; under 15% of them were counted only once. The ten largest clones add up to about 3% of the sample. Material: CD4+ T cells sorted from PBMCs, obtained 15 days after the yellow fever booster vaccination. All receptors come from a young man who received the YFV17D yellow fever vaccine.

This rearrangement joins TRBV4-3 to TRBJ2-1; tentative D call: TRBD1 (5 bases). Germline assignment: CDR1 LGHNA and CDR2 YSLEER. This CDR3 is 15 amino acids long. The V end lost 2 bases, the J end lost 8 bases, and 16 bases lay between the germline ends. Here the CDR3 reads CASSQSDSRSDEQFF. In DNA, the CDR3 is TGCGCCAGCAGCCAATCCGACAGTCGGAGCGATGAGCAGTTCTTC.

This chain links TRBV5-1 with TRBJ2-2; D gene uncertain. The germline V gene has CDR1 SGHRS and CDR2 YFSETQ. This CDR3 contains 16 residues. V was trimmed by 2 bases and J by 0 bases, leaving 11 bases between them. The CDR3 nucleotides read TGCGCCAGCAGCTTAGAACCGACAACGAACACCGGGGAGCTGTTTTTT. This translates into CASSLEPTTNTGELFF.

V is TRBV27 and J is TRBJ1-5, with TRBD1 matching 10 bases. Per germline, CDR1 MNHEY and CDR2 SMNVEV (reference sequence). The CDR3 runs 15 residues. V lost 6 bases and J lost 4; bases outside the gene matches: 6. DNA for the CDR3: TGTGCCAGCAGCCGGACAGGGGGTTATAATCAGCCCCAGCATTTT. Translation gives CASSRTGGYNQPQHF.

This clonotype has a handful of counts. The rearrangement uses TRBV5-1 and TRBJ2-4; D is uncertain. CDR1 SGHRS and CDR2 YFSETQ come from the germline V gene. CDR3 length: 14 amino acids. V gave up 0 bases and J gave up 13 bases, with 17 bases separating them. The CDR3 is CASSLDAGLGIQYF. The DNA of the CDR3 is TGCGCCAGCAGCTTGGACGCAGGCTTGGGGATCCAGTACTTC.

This clonotype was recorded many times. The rearrangement links TRBV18 to TRBJ2-3; D possibly corresponds to TRBD2 (5 bases). CDR3 size: 14 residues. Germline V lookup: CDR1 KGHSH, CDR2 LQKENI. Between the trimmed V and J ends, which lost 3 bases and 0 bases, there was a span of 7 bases. The CDR3 DNA is TGTGCCAGCTCACCGCGAGGGAGCACAGATACGCAGTATTTT. Its translation is CASSPRGSTDTQYF.

In DNA form, the CDR3 reads TGTGCCAGCAGCGAATCTGTACGGAACACTGAAGCTTTCTTT. Translated: CASSESVRNTEAFF. The chain couples TRBV11-2 to TRBJ1-1; D not certain. The germline gives CDR1 SGHAT, CDR2 FQNNGV. Deletions cut 5 bases from V and 1 base from J, with 11 bases between. The CDR3 runs 14 residues.

This clonotype was counted only a few times. This chain joins TRBV6-6 and TRBJ1-6, with D uncertain. Germline assignment: CDR1 MNHNY and CDR2 SVGAGI (reference sequence). The CDR3 has 13 residues. Trimming left V 3 bases short and J 8 bases short, with 8 bases between. The CDR3 DNA reads as TGTGCCAGCAGTTATGACGGAGATTCACCCCTCCACTTT. It is translated as CASSYDGDSPLHF.